This T cell receptor (beta chain) was captured by sequencing in a study of Ad26.COV2.S vaccination and SARS-CoV-2 variants. Study results and caveats: There was reportedly substantial breadth in spike-specific CD8+ and CD4+ T cell responses after vaccination.

TCRdb keeps only in-frame clones here, not all; method: immunoSEQ multiplex PCR. The repertoire includes approximately 500,000 clones, around nine tenths of them detected once, and about 13% sits in the top ten. This CDR3 spans 19 amino acids. The germline V gene has CDR1 LNHDA and CDR2 SQIVND (reference sequence). V was trimmed by 5 bases and J by 0 bases, leaving 22 bases between them. Sample treatment: some 20 received Ad26.COV2.S at low or high dose, single or two shots; roughly 5 received placebo; per-sample allocation not given. Collection of samples fell on day 63 after the first vaccine or placebo injection. Adults aged 18-55 years in Boston included the donor. Vaccine was an Ad26 vector expressing Wuhan-strain SARS-CoV-2 spike. For this clone: Antigen unknown.

Material: peripheral blood, obtained in a trial of Ad26.COV2.S vaccine versus placebo. This TCR was sampled from a person between 18 and 60 years old who received the Ad26.COV2.S COVID-19 vaccine or a placebo. This chain joins TRBV19 and TRBJ1-4; D is possibly TRBD1 (5 bases). The CDR3 here is CASSGGRLGATATNEKLFF. In nucleotides, the CDR3 is TGTGCCAGTAGTGGGGGAAGGCTTGGGGCGACAGCAACTAATGAAAAACTGTTTTTT.